This T cell receptor beta chain was documented in a study of Ad26.COV2.S vaccination and SARS-CoV-2 variants. Comment on this clone: Antigen: not known.

Some clones are missing from TCRdb's copy, which holds only in-frame ones; the method was immunoSEQ multiplex PCR. The table shows roughly 510,000 clones, with around 88% occurring only once. Treatment defined: roughly 20 received Ad26.COV2.S at low or high dose, single or two shots; about 5 received placebo; per-sample allocation not given. Day 63 following the first vaccine or placebo injection was when the samples were taken. Based in Boston, the donor was an adult of 18-55 years. An Ad26 vector that expressed Wuhan-strain SARS-CoV-2 spike constituted the vaccine. General study points: Compared with placebo recipients, vaccine recipients had higher spike-specific TCR breadth.

Per the germline V gene, CDR1 is LGHNA and CDR2 is YNFKEQ. V lost 8 bases, J lost 2 bases, and 9 bases lay in between. The CDR3 loop spans 12 amino acids. The V and J genes are TRBV4-2 and TRBJ1-2, with D hard to call. This material consisted of peripheral blood, taken in a trial of Ad26.COV2.S vaccine versus placebo. The receptor was derived from a person aged 18-60 years who received the Ad26.COV2.S COVID-19 vaccine or a placebo. The chain's CDR3 is CASALGNYGYTF. The CDR3 DNA reads TGTGCCAGCGCGCTCGGAAACTATGGCTACACCTTC.